The sequence of this T cell receptor beta chain was determined in a study of T cell clonality in common variable immunodeficiency. Whole-study results and caveats: Patient heterogeneity in the CVID cohort limited correlations between repertoire features and clinical complications. Compared with healthy controls, CVID subjects showed increased TCRbeta clonality, mostly in about a third.

Heparinized whole blood, 5 to 8 ml, came from each donor. V was shortened by 7 bases and J by 5 bases, with 11 bases between the two germline ends. CDR3 length: 12 amino acids. Looked up from germline, CDR1 is LNHDA and CDR2 is SQIVND (reference sequence). The method was immunoSEQ multiplex PCR; TCRdb's version includes in-frame clones alone and lacks a portion of them. The sample is made up of around 50,000 clones, none counted only once. This clone was observed at least ten times. Its antigen is unidentified. The read terminates 3 residues before the CDR3 end, so the remaining end is supplied by the germline J gene.

The sequenced sample consisted of peripheral blood mononuclear cells. V is TRBV19 and J is TRBJ1-1; D might be TRBD1 (5 bases). The TCR originated in a person between 18 and 70 years old in good health. The part of the CDR3 DNA that was read is TGTGCCAGTAAGCAGGGTTTTACTGAA. Residues: CASKQGFTE. The entire CDR3 sequence reads CASKQGFTEAFF.